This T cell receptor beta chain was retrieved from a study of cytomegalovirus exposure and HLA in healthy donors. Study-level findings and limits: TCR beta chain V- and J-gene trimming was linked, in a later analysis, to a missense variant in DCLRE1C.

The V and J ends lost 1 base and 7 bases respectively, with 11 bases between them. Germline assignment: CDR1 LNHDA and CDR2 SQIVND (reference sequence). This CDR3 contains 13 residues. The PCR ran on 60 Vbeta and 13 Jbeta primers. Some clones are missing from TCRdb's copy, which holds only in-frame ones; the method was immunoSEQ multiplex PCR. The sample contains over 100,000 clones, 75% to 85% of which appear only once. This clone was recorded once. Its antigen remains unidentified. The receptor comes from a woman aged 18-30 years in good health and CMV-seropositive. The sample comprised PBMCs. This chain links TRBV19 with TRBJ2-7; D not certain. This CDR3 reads CASSIGSRYEQYF. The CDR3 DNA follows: TGTGCCAGTAGTATAGGGTCTAGATATGAGCAGTACTTC.